This TCR beta chain was sequenced in a study of shared clonotypes between healthy human individuals (dated by TCRdb to 2018 to 2021). Turning to the overall study: The cohort included three men and a couple of women between 18 and 49 years of age. Per donor, three plates each were used for CD4 naive and CD4 memory, two for CD8 naive, and one for CD8 memory. The study deeply sequenced blood TCR repertoires of several healthy adults to estimate repertoire size and the extent of clonotype sharing between individuals. Different laboratories and diverse techniques were used to prepare libraries and sequence TCR repertoires, to increase sequencing depth and limit assay-specific biases. Each donor's leukapheresis produced roughly between roughly 0.85 and 9 billion PBMCs. Study-wide findings and limitations: Across a handful of donors, roughly 5% of naive CD4, over 3% of naive CD8, roughly 2.2% of memory CD4, and approximately 0.4% of memory CD8 clonotypes were shared. The genetic and exposure-history diversity represented was limited by the small number of donors. Pairwise subsampling indicated that sequencing depth was expected to affect the degree of clonotype sharing among donors. Sampling was restricted to blood, and TCR repertoires in tissues likely differ from the TCR repertoires found in blood. Estimated clonotype richness was generally larger for naive than for memory subsets. Clonotypes shared by all four sorted-subset donors showed higher generation probabilities than non-shared clonotypes. Rarefaction of sorted-subset datasets indicated incomplete sequencing despite the large sequencing depth.

Using the deep immunoSEQ assay, multiplex PCR amplified TCR CDR3 regions from genomic DNA. For each cell subset, the extracted genomic DNA was distributed evenly across all wells of several immunoSEQ 96-well plates, and each plate served as one replicate. For sorted subsets, about 200 ng genomic DNA, equal to tens of thousands of T cell genomes, was loaded into each replicate PCR. Purified libraries were measured with a Qubit 3.0 fluorometer, size-checked on a Bioanalyzer 2100, and measured again with the KAPA Library Quantification kit. A separate single-read 150-cycle Illumina NextSeq 550 flow cell was used to sequence each immunoSEQ 96-well plate. Per the original workflow: Because only junctional sequences without quality scores were contained in the immunoSEQ output, filtering matching that applied to full-length reads could not be performed. To assign V/J genes and CDR3, sequences were annotated against IMGT germline references using PyIR, a Python wrapper for IgBLAST v1.9. Reads with weak V/J assignments (E-value above 1e-6), missing CDR3, stop codons, out-of-frame junctions, or ambiguous translated residues were removed. V3J clonotypes were defined as sequences sharing the same inferred V gene, J gene, and CDR3 amino acid sequence. To compute the percentage overlap between repertoires, the number of shared unique clonotypes was divided by the size of the smaller repertoire. RTK rarefaction, the Chao1 estimator, and Recon v2.1 estimates of unobserved clonotypes were used to assess repertoire richness. Generation probabilities were computed with OLGA for all TCRbeta clonotypes obtained by the gDNA method from several donors. Not all clones reach the TCRdb copy of this immuneACCESS table, which keeps in-frame sequences only. Checked studies attribute under half of the gap to unresolved V genes and leave the rest unexplained. The D gene and trimming were derived from the DNA, and the V and J assignments and clone size from that table. This sample gives about 2.4 million clones in total; just over 90% of them show up just once. Of the sample, over 0.12% falls within the top ten clones.

The donors were healthy, HIV-negative adults who had no recently reported acute infections or vaccinations. Every donor was a Caucasian adult living in Nashville, Tennessee, USA. Magnetic negative selection was used to enrich CD4+ T cells, after which naive cells were positively selected on CD45RA and the negative fraction became the memory subset. After blood collection by leukapheresis, PBMCs were isolated using Ficoll-Histopaque density gradient centrifugation and then cryopreserved in the vapor phase of liquid nitrogen. Analytical flow cytometry was used to check the purity and quantity of each magnetically sorted T cell population. Genomic DNA was isolated from each sorted fraction and quantified by UV absorbance on a Nanodrop 2000c. There are 13 amino acids in the CDR3, from cysteine to phenylalanine inclusive. Only the CDR3 DNA stays, 39 bases, in frame from base 1. Trimming removed 0 bases from V and 4 bases from J; the gene matches leave 1 base unexplained. The germline V gene (reference sequence) yields GTSNPN for CDR1 and SVGIG for CDR2.

Note on this clone: The antigen it binds to is not known. Base qualities are not provided; no much larger clone lies one nucleotide away. The sample has other DNA sequences that encode this CDR3 too.

The receptor's source is a man aged 18 to 30 in good health. The sequenced material came from naive CD4+ T cells sorted from blood. What the cell subset or site label conveys for this sample: CD45RA+ positively selected. The rearranged segments are TRBV30 and TRBJ2-7, with 9 bases matching TRBD1. The CDR3 region: CAWSVTGGYEQYF. In nucleotide form, the sequence is TGTGCCTGGAGTGTGACAGGGGGTTACGAGCAGTACTTC.